These 7 T cell receptor beta chains share one sample of origin, sequenced in a study of blood T cells in healthy people across ages. The authors ran a second PCR of roughly 7 to 11 cycles using a sample-barcoded 5' primer and a J-beta primer mix. Each CDR3 protein gets one entry after TCRdb re-called the 5' RACE reads with MiXCR. The data show roughly 700,000 distinct CDR3 sequences, roughly 50% seen once. Input material: blood. The source is a woman aged 55-70 years in good health.

The V and J genes are TRBV20-1 and TRBJ1-2; TRBD1 matches 12 bases. Germline CDR1 is DFQATT and CDR2 is SNEGSKA (reference sequence). This CDR3 region has 15 residues. Trimming removed 1 base from V and 2 bases from J; junction bases left unmatched: 2. CDR3 nucleotide sequence: TGCAGTGCTAGAGGGGACAGGGGGCCCAACTATGGCTACACCTTC. Its protein product is CSARGDRGPNYGYTF.

The rearrangement links TRBV6-4 to TRBJ2-5; no clear D gene. The V and J ends lost 7 bases and 2 bases respectively, with 17 bases between them. Germline V gene lookup returns CDR1 MRHNA and CDR2 SNTAGT. This CDR3 spans 15 amino acids. CDR3 nucleotides: TGTGCCAGCATAGGACGGCCGAACCGTCAAGAGACCCAGTACTTC. Its translation: CASIGRPNRQETQYF.

V gene TRBV6-2 or TRBV6-3 combines with J gene TRBJ2-4; no clear D gene. The J call is doubtful: the DNA matches TRBJ2-7 better. Germline V gives CDR1 MNHEY, CDR2 SVGEGT. CDR3 size: 13 residues. The CDR3 region has the DNA TGTGCCAGCAGTTACCCGAACAGTTACGAGCAGTACTTC. It translates to CASSYPNSYEQYF.

The chain uses TRBV7-2 and TRBJ1-1; D unresolved. Germline V gene lookup returns CDR1 SGHTA and CDR2 FQGNSA. This CDR3 has 13 amino acids. V lost 5 bases and J 0 bases, leaving 7 bases between the germline ends. CDR3 sequence reads: CASSLDLNTEAFF. The CDR3 DNA follows: TGTGCCAGCAGCCTAGACCTGAACACTGAAGCTTTCTTT.

This clonotype was detected once. V and J are TRBV9 and TRBJ2-3; 8 bases agree with TRBD1. The V gene's germline CDR1 is SGDLS and CDR2 YYNGEE. Trimming cost V 3 bases and J 2 bases; bases outside gene matches: 5. CDR3 size: 15 residues. In DNA form, the CDR3 reads TGTGCCAGCAGCGCCCGACAGGGGAACACAGATACGCAGTATTTT. It encodes CASSARQGNTDTQYF.

A few counts support this clonotype. This chain connects TRBV6-5 to TRBJ1-1; 7 positions match TRBD1. With V trimmed by 0 bases and J by 5 bases, 6 bases remained unmatched. The CDR3 covers 15 residues. The germline CDR1 and CDR2 sequences are MNHEY and SVGAGI. CDR3 coding DNA: TGTGCCAGCAGTTACTCCACAGGGGTCGAGACTGAAGCTTTCTTT. Translation gives CASSYSTGVETEAFF.

This clonotype came up a few times. The chain couples TRBV6-2 or TRBV6-3 to TRBJ1-2, with D hard to call. This CDR3 contains 11 residues. CDR1 and CDR2 from the germline V gene are MNHEY and SVGEGT. V was pared by 8 bases and J by 6 bases, with 10 bases between. CDR3: CASFGFDGYTF. DNA for the CDR3: TGTGCCAGCTTCGGGTTCGATGGCTACACCTTC.